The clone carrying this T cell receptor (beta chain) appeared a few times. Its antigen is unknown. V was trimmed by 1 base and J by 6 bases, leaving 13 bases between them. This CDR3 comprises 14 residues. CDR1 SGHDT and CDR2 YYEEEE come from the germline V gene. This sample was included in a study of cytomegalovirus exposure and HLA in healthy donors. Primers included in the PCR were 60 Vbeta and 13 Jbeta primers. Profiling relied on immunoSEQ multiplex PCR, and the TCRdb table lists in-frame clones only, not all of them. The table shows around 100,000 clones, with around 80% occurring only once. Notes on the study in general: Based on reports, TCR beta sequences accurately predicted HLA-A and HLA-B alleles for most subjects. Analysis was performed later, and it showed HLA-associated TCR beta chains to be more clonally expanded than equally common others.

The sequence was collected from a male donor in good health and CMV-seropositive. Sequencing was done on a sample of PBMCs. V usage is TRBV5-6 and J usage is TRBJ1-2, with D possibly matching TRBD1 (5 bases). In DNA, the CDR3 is TGTGCCAGCAGCTTGATTAGGGGTACCAATGGCTACACCTTC. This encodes CASSLIRGTNGYTF.